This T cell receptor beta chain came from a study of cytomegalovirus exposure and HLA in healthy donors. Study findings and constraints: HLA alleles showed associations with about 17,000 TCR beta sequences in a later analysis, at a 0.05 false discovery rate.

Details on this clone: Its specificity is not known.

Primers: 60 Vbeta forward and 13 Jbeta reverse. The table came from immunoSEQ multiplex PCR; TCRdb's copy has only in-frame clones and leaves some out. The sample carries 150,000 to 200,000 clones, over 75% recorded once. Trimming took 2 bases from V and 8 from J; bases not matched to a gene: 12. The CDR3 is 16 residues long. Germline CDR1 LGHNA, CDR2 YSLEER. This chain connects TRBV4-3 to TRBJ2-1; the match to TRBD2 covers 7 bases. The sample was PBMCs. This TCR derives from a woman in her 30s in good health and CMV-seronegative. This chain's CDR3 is CASSQRSGPRGDEQFF. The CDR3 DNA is TGCGCCAGCAGCCAACGGTCCGGCCCCCGGGGGGATGAGCAGTTCTTC.